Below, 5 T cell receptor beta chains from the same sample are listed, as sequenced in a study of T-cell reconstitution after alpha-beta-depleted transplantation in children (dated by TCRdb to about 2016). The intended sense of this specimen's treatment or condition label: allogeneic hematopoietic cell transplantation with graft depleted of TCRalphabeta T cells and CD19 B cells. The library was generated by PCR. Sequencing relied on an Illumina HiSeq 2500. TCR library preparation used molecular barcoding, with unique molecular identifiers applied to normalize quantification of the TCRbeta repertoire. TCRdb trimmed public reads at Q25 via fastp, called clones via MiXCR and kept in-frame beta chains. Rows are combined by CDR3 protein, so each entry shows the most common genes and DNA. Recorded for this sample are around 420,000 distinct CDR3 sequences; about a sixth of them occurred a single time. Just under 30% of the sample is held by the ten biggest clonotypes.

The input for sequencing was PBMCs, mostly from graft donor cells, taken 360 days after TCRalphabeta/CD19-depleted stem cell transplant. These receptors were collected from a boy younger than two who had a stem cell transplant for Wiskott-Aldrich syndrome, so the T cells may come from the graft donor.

The CDR3 region is CATRDLVGEAFF. For the CDR3, the DNA is TGTGCCACCAGAGACCTAGTGGGTGAAGCTTTCTTT. The chain combines TRBV24-1 with TRBJ1-1; D uncertain. The CDR3 is made up of 12 amino acids. The germline gives CDR1 KGHDR, CDR2 SFDVKD. With 7 bases removed from V and 7 bases from J, the gap between germline ends came to 12 bases.

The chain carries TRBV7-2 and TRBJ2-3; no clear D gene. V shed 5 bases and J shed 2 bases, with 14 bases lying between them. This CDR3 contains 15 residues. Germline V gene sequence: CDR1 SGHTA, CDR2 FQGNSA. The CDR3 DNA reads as TGTGCCAGCAGCGCCTACCTAAGGGCCACAGATACGCAGTATTTT. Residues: CASSAYLRATDTQYF.

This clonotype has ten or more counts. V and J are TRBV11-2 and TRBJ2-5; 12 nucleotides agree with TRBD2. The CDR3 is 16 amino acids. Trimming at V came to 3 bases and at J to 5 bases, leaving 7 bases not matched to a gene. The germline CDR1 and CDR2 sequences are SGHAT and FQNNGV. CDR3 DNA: TGTGCCAGCAGCTTCTCTAGCGGGAGGGTGAGGGAGACCCAGTACTTC. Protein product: CASSFSSGRVRETQYF. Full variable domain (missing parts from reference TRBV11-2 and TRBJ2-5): EAGVAQSPRYKIIEKRQSVAFWCNPISGHATLYWYQQILGQGPKLLIQFQNNGVVDDSQLPKDRFSAERLKGVDSTLKIQPAKLEDSAVYLCASSFSSGRVRETQYFGPGTRLLVL.

The CDR3 DNA reads TGCAGCGTTGAAGGAGGTTCATTCCCCTACGAGCAGTACTTC. Protein: CSVEGGSFPYEQYF. This chain connects TRBV29-1 to TRBJ2-7; D is undetermined. This CDR3 is 14 amino acids long. From germline, CDR1 is SQVTM and CDR2 ANQGSEA. The V end was cut by 1 base, the J end by 2 bases, with 12 bases between.

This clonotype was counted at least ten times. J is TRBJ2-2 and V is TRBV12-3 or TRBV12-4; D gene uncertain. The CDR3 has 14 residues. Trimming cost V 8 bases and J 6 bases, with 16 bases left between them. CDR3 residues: CASEPGRWSGELFF. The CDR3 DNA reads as TGTGCCAGCGAACCTGGGCGTTGGTCCGGGGAGCTGTTTTTT.